The source of this TCR beta chain is a study of cytomegalovirus exposure and HLA in healthy donors. The repertoire was sequenced with immunoSEQ multiplex PCR; TCRdb's copy has only in-frame clones and lacks some. The profile shows over 200,000 clones, around four fifths of them singletons. Germline CDR1 is MNHNS and CDR2 is SASEGT. This CDR3 has 14 amino acids. V was cut by 7 bases and J by 0 bases, with 11 bases left in between. The TCR originated in a woman aged 18-30 years in good health and CMV-seronegative. The genes are TRBV6-1 and TRBJ2-3; D might be TRBD1 or TRBD2, each matching 5 bases. Sequencing input: PBMCs. For the CDR3, the DNA is TGTGCCAGCAATCGGGGCATTAGCACAGATACGCAGTATTTT. Translation gives CASNRGISTDTQYF.